The table lists the clone carrying this TCR beta chain with many counts. The target antigen is unknown. These data originate in a study of early T cells in non-severe SARS-CoV-2 infection. Background on the study: With bulk RNA from unsorted whole blood as input, sequencing yielded unpaired chains.

Trimming removed 0 bases at V and 7 bases at J, with 4 bases between. Germline loops: CDR1 SGHTA, CDR2 FQGNSA. There are 12 residues in the CDR3. The study, taken as a whole, reports: Private and CD4 specificities were missed by VDJdb matching, which favored anti-spike CD8 responses.

The TCR library protocol attached unique molecular identifiers to the individual cDNA molecules. TCRdb analysed the 5' RACE reads with MiXCR anew, one entry per CDR3 protein. The sample lists 25,000 to 35,000 distinct CDR3 sequences; about 5.7% were seen once. This clonotype was obtained from an adult who was a healthcare worker with PCR-confirmed SARS-CoV-2 infection or an uninfected control (not recorded which). This sequence joins TRBV7-2 and TRBJ1-5; D is undetermined. Material for sequencing was whole blood. CDR3 protein: CASSLATQPQHF. DNA of the CDR3: TGTGCCAGCAGCTTAGCGACGCAGCCCCAGCATTTT.